The T cell receptor beta chain under discussion was sequenced for a study of blood T cell repertoires in COVID-19. Across the study: Donors in the United States, Italy and Spain gave samples during acute or convalescent COVID-19. In each case, the material was cDNA or gDNA derived from T cells, B-cell-depleted T cells, or PBMCs.

This CDR3 contains 16 residues. V lost 1 base to trimming and J lost 1 base, with 10 bases between them. CDR1 is SGHVS and CDR2 is FNYEAQ in the germline V gene. Per the original methods: Nucleated cell number was recorded as an estimate derived from reference gene primer amplification. Measured with immunoSEQ multiplex PCR; TCRdb has only the in-frame clones, and not every one. V and J calls and clone size follow that table, whereas D and trimming were derived from the DNA. The table has 250,000 to 350,000 clones, 75% to 90% seen once. This receptor was obtained from a woman younger than 45 who had recovered from COVID-19. The specimen was peripheral blood. The gene calls are TRBV7-6 and TRBJ2-2, with D hard to call. CDR3 in DNA: TGTGCCAGCAGCTTAGGACGGGTAATGAACACCGGGGAGCTGTTTTTT. Translation gives CASSLGRVMNTGELFF.